This T cell receptor beta chain was identified in a study of graft-versus-host responses after intestinal transplantation. The wider study: Anti-thymocyte globulin induction preceded about 3 years of tacrolimus and steroid maintenance in all recipients.

Study-wide points: Some GvH clones appeared in ileal mucosa or blood before recipient bone marrow. Circulating GvH clones peaking coincided with falling HvG clones soon after transplant.

V gave up 3 bases and J gave up 1 base; unmatched junction bases: 5. The CDR3 loop spans 15 amino acids. CDR1 and CDR2 (germline): SGHRS, YFSETQ. The sample holds one count of this clone. What it binds is unknown. TCRdb's table, derived via immunoSEQ multiplex PCR, lists solely in-frame clones and lacks some. Of about 90,000 clones in the sample, 94% are singletons; the top ten hold over 0.15%. This material consisted of unstimulated CD4+ T cells sorted from spleen or lymph node cells, taken before transplant. This sequence was found in a human donor who was the organ donor for an intestinal transplant. The J gene is TRBJ2-7, the V gene TRBV5-1; 9 bases fit TRBD2. The CDR3 DNA reads as TGCGCCAGCAGCTCTGGCGGGGGGGTTTCCTACGAGCAGTACTTC. Its protein product is CASSSGGGVSYEQYF.